This T cell receptor beta chain was recovered during a study of blood T cell repertoires in COVID-19. Study-level background: T cells, B-cell-depleted T cells, or PBMCs provided the cDNA or gDNA that served as material.

The V end was cut by 0 bases, the J end by 1 base, with 10 bases between. Germline V gene data show CDR1 as SGHNT and CDR2 as YYREEE (reference sequence). CDR3 size: 15 residues. Original handling: Quantification of nucleated cells was approximated via reference gene primer amplification. Generated by immunoSEQ multiplex PCR, the TCRdb table keeps only in-frame clones and is missing some. V and J calls and clone size follow that table, whereas D and trimming were derived from the DNA. The top ten clones hold more than 7.5% of a sample with 150,000 to 200,000 clones, around 86% of them seen once. Sequenced input: peripheral blood. The chain employs TRBV5-4 and TRBJ2-5; D unclear. The receptor was derived from a man aged 45-65 years with active or convalescent COVID-19. The CDR3 sequence: CASSLVSGSQETQYF. In DNA form, the CDR3 reads TGTGCCAGCAGCTTGGTCTCGGGTTCCCAAGAGACCCAGTACTTC.